In this sample, the clone carrying this TCR beta chain turned up a few times. The data belong to a study of human T cells and chemical hapten exposure. TCRdb recomputed calls from the RACE reads with MiXCR, one row per CDR3 protein. The sample lists 370,000 or so distinct CDR3 sequences, 4% to 5.5% occurring once. Time point given: patch test 1, 2 weeks after DPC sensitization. Treatment specified: therapeutic diphenylcyclopropenone sensitization with weekly scalp DPC. The trim removed 0 bases at V and 0 bases at J, leaving 4 bases unmatched. CDR1 is SGHRS and CDR2 is YFSETQ in the germline V gene. The CDR3 runs to 17 residues.

The V call is TRBV5-1, the J call TRBJ1-1; 11 nucleotides line up with TRBD1. The receptor was derived from a woman in her fifties or sixties with alopecia areata. Some clones in this sample may be carry-over from other donors' samples. The sample here was whole blood, taken in connection with sensitization to the hapten diphenylcyclopropenone (DPC). CDR3 residues: CASSLAWTGGLNTEAFF. CDR3 in DNA: TGCGCCAGCAGCTTGGCTTGGACAGGGGGCTTGAACACTGAAGCTTTCTTT.